This TCR beta chain was captured by sequencing in a study of shared clonotypes between healthy human individuals. The overall study: Aged 18 to 49, the donors were a couple of women and a few men. Notes on the study in general: Sharing of clonotypes among donors was expected to vary with sequencing depth.

An approximately 200 ng quantity of DNA, about 30,000 T cell genomes, went into the sorted-subset replicate PCRs. Authors' processing steps: ImmunoSEQ output lacked quality scores and full-length reads, limiting matched filtering. The data were produced by immunoSEQ multiplex PCR, yet TCRdb's version contains in-frame clones alone and is incomplete. That table is the source of V, J and clone size, and D and trimming were worked out from the DNA. This table has about 320,000 clones, 80% to 90% appearing once. This clone appeared a few times. Its cognate antigen is unknown. The CDR3 is 12 amino acids. The germline V and J ends were trimmed by 5 bases and 9 bases, with 11 bases remaining between them. Germline CDR1 is MGHRA and CDR2 is YSYEKL.

Material: memory CD8+ T cells sorted from blood. Subset meaning: CD45RO+ cells pooled with CCR7-negative TemRA cells. The origin of this receptor is a man between 18 and 35 years old in good health. The rearrangement joins TRBV4-1 to TRBJ2-1; TRBD2 might be the D (5 bases). CDR3 in amino acids: CASSERYGEQFF. In DNA, the CDR3 is TGCGCCAGCAGCGAGCGGTACGGTGAGCAGTTCTTC.